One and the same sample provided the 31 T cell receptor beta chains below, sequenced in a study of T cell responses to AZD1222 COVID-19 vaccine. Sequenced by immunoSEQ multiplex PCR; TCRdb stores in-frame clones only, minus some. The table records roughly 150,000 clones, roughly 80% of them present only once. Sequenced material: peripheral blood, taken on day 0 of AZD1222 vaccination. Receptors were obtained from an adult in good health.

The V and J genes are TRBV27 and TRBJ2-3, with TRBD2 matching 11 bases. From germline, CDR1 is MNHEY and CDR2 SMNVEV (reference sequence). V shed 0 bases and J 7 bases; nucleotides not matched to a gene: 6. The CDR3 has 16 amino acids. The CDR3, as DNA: TGTGCCAGCAGTTTATCGAACCTAGCGGGGGGATATACGCAGTATTTT. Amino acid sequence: CASSLSNLAGGYTQYF.

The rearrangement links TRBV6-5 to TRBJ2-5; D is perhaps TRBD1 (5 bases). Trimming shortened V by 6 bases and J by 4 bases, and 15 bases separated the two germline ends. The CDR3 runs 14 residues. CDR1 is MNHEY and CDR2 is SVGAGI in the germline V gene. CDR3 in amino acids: CASRIRGYGETQYF. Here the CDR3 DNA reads TGTGCCAGCAGAATAAGGGGTTATGGAGAGACCCAGTACTTC.

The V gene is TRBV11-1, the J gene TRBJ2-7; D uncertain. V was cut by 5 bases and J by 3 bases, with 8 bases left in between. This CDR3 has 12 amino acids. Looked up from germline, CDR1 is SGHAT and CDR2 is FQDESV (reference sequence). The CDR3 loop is CASSPTFYEQYF. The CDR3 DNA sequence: TGTGCCAGCAGCCCTACCTTCTACGAGCAGTACTTC.

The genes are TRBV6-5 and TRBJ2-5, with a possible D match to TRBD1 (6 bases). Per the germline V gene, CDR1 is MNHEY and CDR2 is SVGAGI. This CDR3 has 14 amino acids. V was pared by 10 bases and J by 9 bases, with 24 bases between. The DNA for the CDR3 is TGTGCCATCTCCCCCGGGACACCGGATGAGGCCCAGTACTTC. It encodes CAISPGTPDEAQYF.

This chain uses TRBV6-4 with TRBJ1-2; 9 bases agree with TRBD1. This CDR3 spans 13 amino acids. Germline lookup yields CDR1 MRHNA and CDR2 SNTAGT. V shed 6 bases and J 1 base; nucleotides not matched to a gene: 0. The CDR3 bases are TGTGCCAGCAGGGGACAGGGTAACTATGGCTACACCTTC. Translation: CASRGQGNYGYTF.

The CDR3 region has the DNA TGTGCCAGCAGCGTAGCAGGGGCGGACACTGAAGCTTTCTTT. Encoded protein: CASSVAGADTEAFF. V and J are TRBV9 and TRBJ1-1, with a possible D match to TRBD1 (6 bases). Trimming cost V 0 bases and J 3 bases, with 9 bases left between them. The CDR3 runs to 14 residues. Germline loops: CDR1 SGDLS, CDR2 YYNGEE. Filled out from reference TRBV9 and TRBJ1-1, the complete variable domain reads DSGVTQTPKHLITATGQRVTLRCSPRSGDLSVYWYQQSLDQGLQFLIQYYNGEERAKGNILERFSAQQFPDLHSELNLSSLELGDSALYFCASSVAGADTEAFFGQGTRLTVV.

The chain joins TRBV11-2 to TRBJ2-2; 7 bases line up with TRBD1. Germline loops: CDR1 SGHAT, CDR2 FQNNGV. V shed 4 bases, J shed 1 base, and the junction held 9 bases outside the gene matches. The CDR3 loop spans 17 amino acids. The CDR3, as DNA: TGTGCCAGCAGCTCTTCGACAGGGACCCTGAACACCGGGGAGCTGTTTTTT. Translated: CASSSSTGTLNTGELFF. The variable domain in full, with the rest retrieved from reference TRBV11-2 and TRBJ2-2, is EAGVAQSPRYKIIEKRQSVAFWCNPISGHATLYWYQQILGQGPKLLIQFQNNGVVDDSQLPKDRFSAERLKGVDSTLKIQPAKLEDSAVYLCASSSSTGTLNTGELFFGEGSRLTVL.

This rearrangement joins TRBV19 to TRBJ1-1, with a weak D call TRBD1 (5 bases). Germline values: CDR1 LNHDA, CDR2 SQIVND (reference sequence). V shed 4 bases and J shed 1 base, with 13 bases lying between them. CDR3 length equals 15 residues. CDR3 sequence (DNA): TGTGCCAGTAGTACCGGGGGTTGGCGGAACACTGAAGCTTTCTTT. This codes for CASSTGGWRNTEAFF.

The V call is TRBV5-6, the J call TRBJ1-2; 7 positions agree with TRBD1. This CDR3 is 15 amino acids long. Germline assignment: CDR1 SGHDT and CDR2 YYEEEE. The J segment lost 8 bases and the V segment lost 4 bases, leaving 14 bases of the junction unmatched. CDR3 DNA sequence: TGTGCCAGCAGCCGACAGGGAACGGCGTTATCCGGCTACACCTTC. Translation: CASSRQGTALSGYTF.

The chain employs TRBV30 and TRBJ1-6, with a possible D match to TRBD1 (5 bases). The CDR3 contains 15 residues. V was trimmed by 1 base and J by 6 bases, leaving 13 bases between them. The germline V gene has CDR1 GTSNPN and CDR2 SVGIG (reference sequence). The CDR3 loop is CAWSGSGPRNSPLHF. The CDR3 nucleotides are TGTGCCTGGAGTGGGTCGGGGCCCCGTAATTCACCCCTCCACTTT.

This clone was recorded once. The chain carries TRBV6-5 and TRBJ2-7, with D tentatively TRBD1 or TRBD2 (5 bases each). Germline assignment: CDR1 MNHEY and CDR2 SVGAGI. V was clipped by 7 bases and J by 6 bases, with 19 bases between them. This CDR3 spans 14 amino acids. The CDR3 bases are TGTGCCAGCATCCCTACCGGGGCAGGTGGCGAGCAGTACTTC. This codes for CASIPTGAGGEQYF.

The CDR3 bases are TGCGCCAGCAGTGATTGGGGCGGGGTGGGGACAGATACGCAGTATTTT. The encoded protein is CASSDWGGVGTDTQYF. The genes are TRBV10-2 and TRBJ2-3, with D tentatively TRBD2 (6 bases). Trimming took off 3 bases at V and 3 bases at J, with 16 bases between the two ends. The CDR3 consists of 16 residues. Germline CDR1 and CDR2: WSHSY and SAAADI.

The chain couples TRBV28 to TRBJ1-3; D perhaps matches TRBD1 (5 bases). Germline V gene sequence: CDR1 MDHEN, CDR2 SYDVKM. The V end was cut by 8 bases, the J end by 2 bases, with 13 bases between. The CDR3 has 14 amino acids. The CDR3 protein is CASVIGGAGNTIYF. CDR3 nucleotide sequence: TGTGCCAGCGTCATTGGGGGGGCTGGAAACACCATATATTTT.

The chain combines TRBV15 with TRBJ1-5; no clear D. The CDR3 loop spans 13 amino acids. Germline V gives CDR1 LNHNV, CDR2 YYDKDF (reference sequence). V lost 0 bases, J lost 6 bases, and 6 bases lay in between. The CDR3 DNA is TGTGCCACCAGCAGAGATCGGGTTCAGCCCCAGCATTTT. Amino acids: CATSRDRVQPQHF.

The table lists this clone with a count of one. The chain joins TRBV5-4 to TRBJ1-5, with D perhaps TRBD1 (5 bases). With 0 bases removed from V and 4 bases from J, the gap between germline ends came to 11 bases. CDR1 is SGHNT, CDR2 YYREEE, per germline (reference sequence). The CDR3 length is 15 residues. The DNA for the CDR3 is TGTGCCAGCAGCTTGGGAGGGGCGTTGAATCAGCCCCAGCATTTT. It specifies CASSLGGALNQPQHF.

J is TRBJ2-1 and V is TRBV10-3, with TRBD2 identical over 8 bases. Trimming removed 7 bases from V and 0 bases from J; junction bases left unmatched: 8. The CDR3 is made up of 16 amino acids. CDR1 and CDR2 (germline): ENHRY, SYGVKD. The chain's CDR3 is CAITDAGGSSYNEQFF. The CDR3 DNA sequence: TGTGCCATCACCGACGCGGGAGGAAGCTCCTACAATGAGCAGTTCTTC.

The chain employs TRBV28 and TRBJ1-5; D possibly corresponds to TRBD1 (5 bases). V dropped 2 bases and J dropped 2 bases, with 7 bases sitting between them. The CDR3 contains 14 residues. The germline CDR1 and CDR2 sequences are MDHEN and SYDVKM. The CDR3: CASSLQGGNQPQHF. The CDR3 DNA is TGTGCCAGCAGTTTACAGGGAGGCAATCAGCCCCAGCATTTT.

CDR3 protein: CASSQVLSNQPQHF. DNA for the CDR3: TGTGCCAGCAGCCAAGTCCTTAGCAATCAGCCCCAGCATTTT. J is TRBJ1-5 and V is TRBV3-1 (or the pseudogene TRBV3-2), with D hard to call. In germline, CDR1 is LGHDT, CDR2 YNNKEL (reference sequence). Trimming shortened V by 1 base and J by 0 bases, and 4 bases separated the two germline ends. CDR3 size: 14 residues.

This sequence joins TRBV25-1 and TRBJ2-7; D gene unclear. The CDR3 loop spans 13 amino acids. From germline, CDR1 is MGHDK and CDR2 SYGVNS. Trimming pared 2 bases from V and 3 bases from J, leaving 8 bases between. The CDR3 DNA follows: TGTGCCAGCAGTGAACCCCCCCTCTACGAGCAGTACTTC. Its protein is CASSEPPLYEQYF.

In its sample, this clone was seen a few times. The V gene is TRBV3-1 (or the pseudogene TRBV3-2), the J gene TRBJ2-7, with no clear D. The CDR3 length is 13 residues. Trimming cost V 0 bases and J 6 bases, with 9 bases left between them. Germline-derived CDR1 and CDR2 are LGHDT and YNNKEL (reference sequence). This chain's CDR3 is CASSQEQGLEQYF. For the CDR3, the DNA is TGTGCCAGCAGCCAAGAACAAGGGCTCGAGCAGTACTTC.

The CDR3 loop reads CASRTQGGNSPLHF. CDR3 nucleotides: TGTGCCAGCAGAACACAGGGCGGCAATTCACCCCTCCACTTT. V and J are TRBV7-8 and TRBJ1-6; tentative D call: TRBD1 (6 bases). Germline V gene data show CDR1 as SGHVS and CDR2 as FQNEAQ. Trimming pared 6 bases from V and 7 bases from J, leaving 13 bases between. CDR3 length: 14 amino acids.

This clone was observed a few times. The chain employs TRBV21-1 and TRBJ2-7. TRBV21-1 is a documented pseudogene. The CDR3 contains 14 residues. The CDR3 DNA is TGTGCCAGCAAGATAAGGGGGGAGTCCTACGAGCAGTACTTC. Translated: CASKIRGESYEQYF.

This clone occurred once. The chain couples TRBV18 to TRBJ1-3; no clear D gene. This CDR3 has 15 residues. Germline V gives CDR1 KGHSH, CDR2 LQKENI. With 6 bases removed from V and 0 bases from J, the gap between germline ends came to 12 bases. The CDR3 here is CASSPRLDSGNTIYF. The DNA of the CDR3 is TGTGCCAGCTCTCCCCGTCTTGACTCTGGAAACACCATATATTTT.

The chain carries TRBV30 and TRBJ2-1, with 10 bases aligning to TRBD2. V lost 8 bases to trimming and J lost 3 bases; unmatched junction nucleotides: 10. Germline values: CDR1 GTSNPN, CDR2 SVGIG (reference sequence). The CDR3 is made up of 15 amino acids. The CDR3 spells CAGNSGGTIYNEQFF. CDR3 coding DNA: TGTGCCGGGAATAGCGGGGGGACGATCTACAATGAGCAGTTCTTC.

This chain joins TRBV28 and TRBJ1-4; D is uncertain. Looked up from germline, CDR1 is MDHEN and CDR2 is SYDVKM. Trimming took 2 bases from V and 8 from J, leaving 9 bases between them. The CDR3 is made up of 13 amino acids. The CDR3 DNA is TGTGCCAGCAGTTTAGGGGTCGGCGAAAAACTGTTTTTT. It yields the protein CASSLGVGEKLFF.

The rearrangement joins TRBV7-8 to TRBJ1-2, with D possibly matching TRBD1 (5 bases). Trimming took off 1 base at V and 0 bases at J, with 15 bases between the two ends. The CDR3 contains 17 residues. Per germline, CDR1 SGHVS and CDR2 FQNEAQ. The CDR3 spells CASSLDGGTRANYGYTF. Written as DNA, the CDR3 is TGTGCCAGCAGCTTAGATGGGGGGACGAGGGCTAACTATGGCTACACCTTC. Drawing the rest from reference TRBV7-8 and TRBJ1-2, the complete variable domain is GAGVSQSPRYKVAKRGQDVALRCDPISGHVSLFWYQQALGQGPEFLTYFQNEAQLDKSGLPSDRFFAERPEGSVSTLKIQRTQQEDSAVYLCASSLDGGTRANYGYTFGSGTRLTVV.

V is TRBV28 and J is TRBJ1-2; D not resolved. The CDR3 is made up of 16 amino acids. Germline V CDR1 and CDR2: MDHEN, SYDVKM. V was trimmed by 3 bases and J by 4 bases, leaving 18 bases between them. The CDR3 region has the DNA TGTGCCAGCAGTTTGCCGGCCTTGAAGCGGGTCTATGGCTACACCTTC. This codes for CASSLPALKRVYGYTF.

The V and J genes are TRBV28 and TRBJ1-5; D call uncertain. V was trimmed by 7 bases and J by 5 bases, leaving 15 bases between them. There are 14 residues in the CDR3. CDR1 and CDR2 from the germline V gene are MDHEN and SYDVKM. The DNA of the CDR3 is TGTGCCAGCACCCTTCGGGATTTGGATCAGCCCCAGCATTTT. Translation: CASTLRDLDQPQHF.

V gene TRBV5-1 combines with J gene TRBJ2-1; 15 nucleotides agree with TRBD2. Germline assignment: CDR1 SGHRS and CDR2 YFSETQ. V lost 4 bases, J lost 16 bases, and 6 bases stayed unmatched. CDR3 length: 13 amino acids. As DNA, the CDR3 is TGCGCCAGCAGCCCCGGACTAGCGGGGGGGCTTTTCTTC. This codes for CASSPGLAGGLFF. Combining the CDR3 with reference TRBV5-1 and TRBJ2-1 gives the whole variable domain KAGVTQTPRYLIKTRGQQVTLSCSPISGHRSVSWYQQTPGQGLQFLFEYFSETQRNKGNFPGRFSGRQFSNSRSEMNVSTLELGDSALYLCASSPGLAGGLFFGPGTRLTVL.

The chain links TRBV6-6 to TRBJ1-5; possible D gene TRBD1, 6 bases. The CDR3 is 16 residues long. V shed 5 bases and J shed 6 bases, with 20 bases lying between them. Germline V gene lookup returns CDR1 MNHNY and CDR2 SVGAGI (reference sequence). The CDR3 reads CASSMEGRGGSQPQHF. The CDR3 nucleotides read TGTGCCAGCAGTATGGAGGGGAGGGGGGGCTCTCAGCCCCAGCATTTT.

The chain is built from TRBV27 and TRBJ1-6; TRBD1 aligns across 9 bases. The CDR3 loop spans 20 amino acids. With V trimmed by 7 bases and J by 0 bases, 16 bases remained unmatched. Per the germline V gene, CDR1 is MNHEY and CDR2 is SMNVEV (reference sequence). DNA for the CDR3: TGTGCCAGCACTCGCCTCGGGACAGGGACTCATAGCTCCTATAATTCACCCCTCCACTTT. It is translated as CASTRLGTGTHSSYNSPLHF.